This T cell receptor (beta chain) was sequenced for a study of beta chain bispecific antibodies for T cell cancers. Study-level information: TRBV sequencing of surviving healthy T cells measured each family's depletion. Surface TRBV12 (TRBV12-3) was on Jurkat, TRBV5-5 on HPB-ALL.

The CDR3 extends over 17 amino acids. Only a few counts were recorded for this clonotype. Its target is unknown. Unique molecular identifier barcodes measured each clonotype's abundance. One entry per CDR3 protein, called by TCRdb with MiXCR from the 5' RACE reads. The table records some 21,000 distinct CDR3 sequences, over 2% of them present only once. Findings of the study overall: TRBV5-6, highly similar to TRBV5-5, is cross-recognized by anti-TRBV5-5 antibody. Most targeted TRBV signal came from the leukemia cell line cells, not normal T cells.

Expansion lasted 2 to 4 days, with either anti-CD3 antibody OKT3 or CD3/CD28 beads. The rearrangement joins TRBV21-1 to TRBJ2-5; the listed D gene, TRBD2, was not tested against the DNA. TRBV21-1 has pseudogene status. This TCR was sampled from a human donor in good health. Some clones in this sample may be carry-over from other donors' samples. Sequencing used healthy donor T cells cultured with leukemia cells. CDR3 sequence reads: CASSKAPLAGGQETQYF. The CDR3 DNA follows: TGTGCCAGCAGCAAGGCCCCCCTAGCGGGGGGCCAAGAGACCCAGTACTTC.